This T cell receptor (beta chain) was found in a study of regulatory T cells in long-lasting Graves disease. Many counts were recorded for this clonotype. Arm-PCR of CDR3 regions and iRepertoire HTBI primers were the basis on which TCR beta libraries were built. Each CDR3 protein is one row after TCRdb ran MiXCR on the multiplex PCR reads. There are 360,000 or so distinct CDR3 sequences in the sample; 16% occur only once, and around 27% lies in the top ten. Time point here: newly diagnosed GD, antithyroid drugs for less than 3 months. PBMC-derived RNA was used for the TCR library. The CDR3 consists of 14 residues. Trimming stripped 0 bases from V and 1 base from J, with 8 bases between. Germline loops: CDR1 SGDLS, CDR2 YYNGEE. These records were also assigned to another study, of T cells in Graves' hyperthyroidism and ophthalmopathy.

The TCR was taken from a man aged 35 to 55 with Graves disease. This material consisted of peripheral blood mononuclear cells (PBMCs), taken at new diagnosis, from a patient treated with antithyroid drugs. The chain employs TRBV9 and TRBJ2-7, with D uncertain. Written as DNA, the CDR3 is TGTGCCAGCAGCGTAGGTCTGGGGTCCTACGAGCAGTACTTC. Translation: CASSVGLGSYEQYF.